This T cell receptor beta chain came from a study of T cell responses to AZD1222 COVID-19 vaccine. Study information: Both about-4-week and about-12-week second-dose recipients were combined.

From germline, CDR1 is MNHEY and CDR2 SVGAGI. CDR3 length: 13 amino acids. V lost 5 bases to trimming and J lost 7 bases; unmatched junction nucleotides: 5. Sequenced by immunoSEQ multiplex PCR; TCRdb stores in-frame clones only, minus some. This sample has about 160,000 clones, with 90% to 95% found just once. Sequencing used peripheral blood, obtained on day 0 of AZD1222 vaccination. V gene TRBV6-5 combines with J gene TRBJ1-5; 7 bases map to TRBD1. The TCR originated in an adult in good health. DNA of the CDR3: TGTGCCAGCAGTCGAGGGGGCTGGCAGCCCCAGCATTTT. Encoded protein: CASSRGGWQPQHF.